The rows below give T cell receptor beta chains drawn from one sample of a study of T cells expressing NK-cell markers. TCRdb re-called the 5' RACE reads, yielding one record per CDR3 amino acid sequence without DNA. The sample holds about 160,000 distinct CDR3 sequences. Sequencing used blood T cells: a sorted CD56 or NKG2C T cell subset, CD4+ or CD8+ T cells, or bulk PBMC T cells (not recorded which). The receptors derive from a woman aged 18 to 69 in good health. CDR3s include the opening cysteine and the closing phenylalanine or tryptophan.

>TRBV27|TRBJ1-1
CASRSRTATEAFF
>TRBV29-1|TRBJ2-1
CSVGLAGGQNEQFF
>TRBV5-1|TRBJ2-7
CASSPATSGRYEQYF
>TRBV20-1|TRBJ2-3
CSARGPGAGDTQYF
>TRBV7-8|TRBJ2-1
CASIAGLAGGPNEQFF
>TRBV5-1|TRBJ2-5
CASSLALLAEETQYF
>TRBV3-1|TRBJ2-2
CASSQDRDAPQGATGELFF
>TRBV6-2/TRBV6-3|TRBJ1-3
CASSRGQPFSGNTIYF
>TRBV20-1|TRBJ2-5
CSARADGMETQYF
>TRBV9|TRBJ1-1
CASSSRGVMMNTEAFF
>TRBV3-1|TRBJ1-5
CASSLVASNQPQHF
>TRBV5-1|TRBJ1-2
CASSLLQGIYGYTF
>TRBV6-1|TRBJ2-3
CASGTITSGGAPDTQYF
>TRBV4-1|TRBJ2-3
CASSQDRTSGRPRTDTQYF
>TRBV24-1|TRBJ2-3
CATNGASGGPEDTQYF
>TRBV18|TRBJ1-3
CASSPPRQSFGNTIYF
>TRBV3-1|TRBJ2-1
CASSRRGLAGGSYNEQFF
>TRBV21-1|TRBJ1-5
CASSNGRVGSNQPQHF
>TRBV2|TRBJ1-5
CASIGANSNQPQHF
>TRBV6-5|TRBJ1-1
CASSYNRDLNTEAFF
>TRBV15|TRBJ1-4
CATNPGQQQNEKLFF
>TRBV5-1|TRBJ1-6
CASSLVAASSYNSPLHF
>TRBV6-5|TRBJ1-4
CASSYSSREREKLFF
>TRBV14|TRBJ2-2
CASNQDRTGELFF